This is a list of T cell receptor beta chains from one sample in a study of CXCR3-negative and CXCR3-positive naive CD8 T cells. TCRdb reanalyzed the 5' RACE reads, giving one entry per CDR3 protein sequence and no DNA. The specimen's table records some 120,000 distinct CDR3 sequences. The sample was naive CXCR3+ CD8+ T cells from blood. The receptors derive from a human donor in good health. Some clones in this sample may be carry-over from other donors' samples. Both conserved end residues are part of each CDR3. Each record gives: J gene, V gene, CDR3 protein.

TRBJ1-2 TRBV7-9 CASSLEAPPGHDGYTF
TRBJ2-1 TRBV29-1 CSVIRGLGDNEQFF
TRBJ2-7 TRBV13 CASSRTTTPTYEQYF
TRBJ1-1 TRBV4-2 CASSHPYTEAFF
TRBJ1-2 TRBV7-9 CASSTGQGSYGYTF
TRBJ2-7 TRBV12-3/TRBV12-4 CASSLAAPYEQYF
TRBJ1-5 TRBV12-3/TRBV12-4 CASSFRLNQPQHF
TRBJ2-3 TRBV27 CASSQGLAGTDTQYF
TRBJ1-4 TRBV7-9 CASSQAPGRKNEKLFF
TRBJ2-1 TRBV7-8 CASSSGTSGRNEQFF
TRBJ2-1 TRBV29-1 CSVEPQDRVGAEQFF
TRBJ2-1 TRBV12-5 CASGYGNEQFF
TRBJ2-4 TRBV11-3 CAGRQLLAKNIQYF
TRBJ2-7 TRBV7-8 CASSLLGTQEPYEQYF
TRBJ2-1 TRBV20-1 CSASGAADEQFF
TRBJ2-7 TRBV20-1 CSASQGDYYEQYF
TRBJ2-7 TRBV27 CASSLIGSYEQYF
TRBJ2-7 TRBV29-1 CSVLRTGVEQYF
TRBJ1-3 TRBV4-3 CASSQDVQADSGNTIYF
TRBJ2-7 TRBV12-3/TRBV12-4 CASSSFLYEQYF
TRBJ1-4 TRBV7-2 CASSSYSPREKLFF
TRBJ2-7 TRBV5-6 CASSLGPTSYEQYF
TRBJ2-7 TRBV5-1 CASSLRGSSEQYF
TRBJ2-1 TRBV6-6 CASSYSWDSGSEQFF
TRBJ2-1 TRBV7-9 CASSLPDNEQFF
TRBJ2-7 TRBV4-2 CASSQELSGSSYEQYF
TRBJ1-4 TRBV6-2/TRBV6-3 CASTYTREAHNEKLFF
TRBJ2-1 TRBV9 CASSPPGGEYNEQFF
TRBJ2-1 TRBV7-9 CASISTGGEQFF
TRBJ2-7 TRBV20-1 CSASAWDRESYEQYF
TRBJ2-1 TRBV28 CASSLFQGHGTSGYNEQFF
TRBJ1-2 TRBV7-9 CASSLTGTDYGYTF
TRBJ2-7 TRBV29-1 CSVVGLSAPEQYF
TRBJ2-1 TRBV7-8 CASSTDGGSSYNEQFF
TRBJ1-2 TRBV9 CASSLGNYGYTF
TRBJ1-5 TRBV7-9 CASSPLDRGNQPQHF
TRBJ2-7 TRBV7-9 CANSLAEYEQYF
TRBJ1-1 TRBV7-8 CASSLGQGAEAFF
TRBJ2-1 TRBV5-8 CASSLMDYNEQFF
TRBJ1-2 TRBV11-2 CASSLLIGTAYGYTF
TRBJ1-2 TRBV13 CASTPSDWTTGKNYGYTF
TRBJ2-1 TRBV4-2 CASSLLQGENEQFF
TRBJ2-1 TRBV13 CASSFTTSVGNEQFF
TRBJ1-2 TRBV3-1 CASSQEGPYLGYTF
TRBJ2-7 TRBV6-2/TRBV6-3 CASSPGLAFSYEQYF
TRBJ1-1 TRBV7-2 CASSPWGEDTEAFF
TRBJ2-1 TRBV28 CASSLSLTGTVDNEQFF
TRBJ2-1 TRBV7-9 CASSLGTISNEQFF
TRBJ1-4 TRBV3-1 CASSQDVGTNEKLFF
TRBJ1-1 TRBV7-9 CASSSSVGVFTEAFF
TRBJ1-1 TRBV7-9 CASALEGGAEAFF
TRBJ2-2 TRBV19 CASKELNTGELFF
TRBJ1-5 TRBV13 CASSLGSQPQHF
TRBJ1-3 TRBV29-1 CSAVGPSGGNTIYF
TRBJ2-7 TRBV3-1 CASSLGVGDYEQYF
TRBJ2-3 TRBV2 CAKLAAPDTQYF
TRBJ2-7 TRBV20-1 CSAKGLFVYEQYF
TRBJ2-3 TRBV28 CASSFRGVGLAGPTDTQYF
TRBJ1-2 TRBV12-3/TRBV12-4 CASHLGGSGDGYTF